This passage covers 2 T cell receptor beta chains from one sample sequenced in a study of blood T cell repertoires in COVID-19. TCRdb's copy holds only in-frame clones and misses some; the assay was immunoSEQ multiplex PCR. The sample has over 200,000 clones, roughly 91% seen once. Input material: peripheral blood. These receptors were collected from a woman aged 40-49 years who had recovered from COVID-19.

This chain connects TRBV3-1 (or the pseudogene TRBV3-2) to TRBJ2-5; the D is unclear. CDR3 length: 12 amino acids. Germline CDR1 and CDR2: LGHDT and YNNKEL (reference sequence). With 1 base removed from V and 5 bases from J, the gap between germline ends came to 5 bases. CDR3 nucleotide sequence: TGTGCCAGCAGCCAAGTGCGCGAGACCCAGTACTTC. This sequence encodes CASSQVRETQYF.

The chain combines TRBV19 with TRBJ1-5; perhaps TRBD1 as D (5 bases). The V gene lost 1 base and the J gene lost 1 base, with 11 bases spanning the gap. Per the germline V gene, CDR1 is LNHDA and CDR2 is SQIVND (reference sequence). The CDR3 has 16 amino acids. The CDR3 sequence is CASSIGFGGSNQPQHF. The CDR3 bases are TGTGCCAGTAGTATAGGGTTCGGGGGGAGCAATCAGCCCCAGCATTTT.